This entry lists 14 T cell receptor beta chains sequenced from one sample in a study of cytomegalovirus exposure and HLA in healthy donors. Primers included in the PCR were 60 Vbeta and 13 Jbeta primers. TCRdb's table, derived via immunoSEQ multiplex PCR, lists solely in-frame clones and lacks some. Here the sample spans around 150,000 clones, around nine tenths being singletons. Sample: PBMCs. The receptors shown here come from a woman aged 30 to 39 in good health and CMV-seronegative.

This clone was counted once. This rearrangement joins TRBV7-2 to TRBJ2-7; TRBD2 matches at 9 bases. The V gene end was trimmed by 5 bases and the J gene end by 3 bases; junction bases not matched to a gene: 8. The CDR3 sequence is 15 residues long. CDR1 SGHTA and CDR2 FQGNSA come from the germline V gene. The CDR3 DNA reads TGTGCCAGCAGCCCCGATAGCGGGAGAGGCTACGAGCAGTACTTC. Residues: CASSPDSGRGYEQYF.

V usage is TRBV5-5 and J usage is TRBJ1-1; 9 nucleotides align to TRBD1. Germline trimming cut 2 bases from V and 1 base from J; bases unmatched to any gene: 6. Germline V gene lookup returns CDR1 SGHKS and CDR2 YYEKEE (reference sequence). The CDR3 has 16 residues. Written as DNA, the CDR3 is TGTGCCAGCAGCTTCGGGACAGGGTACTCGAACACTGAAGCTTTCTTT. Encoded protein: CASSFGTGYSNTEAFF.

The chain couples TRBV18 to TRBJ2-7, with D perhaps matching TRBD2 (5 bases). CDR3 length: 16 amino acids. Germline CDR1 and CDR2: KGHSH and LQKENI. Trimming shortened V by 4 bases and J by 7 bases, and 23 bases separated the two germline ends. The CDR3 coding sequence is TGTGCCAGCTCACAAGTGGACTGGATAGATCCGAGGGAGCAGTACTTC. It encodes CASSQVDWIDPREQYF. The variable domain in full, with the rest retrieved from reference TRBV18 and TRBJ2-7, is NAGVMQNPRHLVRRRGQEARLRCSPMKGHSHVYWYRQLPEEGLKFMVYLQKENIIDESGMPKERFSAEFPKEGPSILRIQQVVRGDSAAYFCASSQVDWIDPREQYFGPGTRLTVT.

This rearrangement joins TRBV5-5 to TRBJ2-1; TRBD2 agrees at 7 bases. The trim removed 4 bases at V and 0 bases at J, leaving 1 base unmatched. CDR3 size: 14 residues. Germline V CDR1 and CDR2: SGHKS, YYEKEE (reference sequence). The CDR3 sequence: CASSGGSSYNEQFF. Here the CDR3 DNA reads TGTGCCAGCAGCGGCGGGAGCTCCTACAATGAGCAGTTCTTC. The variable domain in full, completed from reference TRBV5-5 and TRBJ2-1, reads DAGVTQSPTHLIKTRGQQVTLRCSPISGHKSVSWYQQVLGQGPQFIFQYYEKEERGRGNFPDRFSARQFPNYSSELNVNALLLGDSALYLCASSGGSSYNEQFFGPGTRLTVL.

This clone was detected only once. The rearrangement links TRBV5-1 to TRBJ2-2; 7 nucleotides match TRBD1. The CDR3 loop spans 14 amino acids. Germline lookup yields CDR1 SGHRS and CDR2 YFSETQ. The junction had 5 bases not matched to a gene; V was cut back by 0 bases and J by 9 bases. CDR3 residues: CASSLDTGARELFF. CDR3 nucleotides: TGCGCCAGCAGCTTGGATACAGGGGCACGGGAGCTGTTTTTT.

The V gene is TRBV11-2, the J gene TRBJ1-1; the D is unclear. This CDR3 region has 14 residues. The V gene's germline CDR1 is SGHAT and CDR2 FQNNGV. The V end was cut by 5 bases, the J end by 11 bases, with 21 bases between. The CDR3 loop reads CASSHLVARERAFF. DNA of the CDR3: TGTGCCAGCAGCCACCTGGTCGCAAGGGAGCGGGCTTTCTTT.

This rearrangement joins TRBV19 to TRBJ1-5, with D uncertain. Per the germline V gene, CDR1 is LNHDA and CDR2 is SQIVND (reference sequence). CDR3 length: 14 amino acids. Trimming removed 5 bases at V and 6 bases at J, with 14 bases between. The CDR3 protein is CASSFHPNSQPQHF. Written as DNA, the CDR3 is TGTGCCAGTAGTTTCCATCCTAATAGTCAGCCCCAGCATTTT. The full variable domain, in which reference TRBV19 and TRBJ1-5 provide the parts outside the CDR3, is DGGITQSPKYLFRKEGQNVTLSCEQNLNHDAMYWYRQDPGQGLRLIYYSQIVNDFQKGDIAEGYSVSREKKESFPLTVTSAQKNPTAFYLCASSFHPNSQPQHFGDGTRLSIL.

The CDR3 region is CASSMVTGEVQPQHF. CDR3 sequence (DNA): TGTGCCAGTAGTATGGTGACAGGGGAGGTTCAGCCCCAGCATTTT. The J gene is TRBJ1-5, the V gene TRBV19, with 8 bases matching TRBD1. V lost 3 bases to trimming and J lost 6 bases; unmatched junction nucleotides: 7. The CDR3 is 15 amino acids. Germline V gives CDR1 LNHDA, CDR2 SQIVND (reference sequence).

This chain links TRBV18 with TRBJ2-5; possibly TRBD1 for D (6 bases). The tail of the sequence fits TRBJ2-7 better, so the J call may be wrong. Per the germline V gene, CDR1 is KGHSH and CDR2 is LQKENI. This CDR3 has 12 amino acids. The CDR3 bases are TGTGCCAGCTCACGGGACAACTACGAGCAGTACTTC. This codes for CASSRDNYEQYF.

The V gene is TRBV7-9, the J gene TRBJ2-7, with 8 bases that match TRBD1. Germline loops: CDR1 SEHNR, CDR2 FQNEAQ (reference sequence). Trimming cost V 4 bases and J 1 base; bases outside gene matches: 9. The CDR3 totals 16 residues. The DNA of the CDR3 is TGTGCCAGCAGCTCCACCGGGACAGGCCGTTCCTACGAGCAGTACTTC. As protein: CASSSTGTGRSYEQYF.

The CDR3: CATRSILAGQETQYF. The CDR3 nucleotides are TGTGCCACCAGAAGTATACTAGCGGGACAAGAGACCCAGTACTTC. This chain connects TRBV15 to TRBJ2-5; 10 bases map to TRBD2. This CDR3 is 15 amino acids long. Unmatched junction bases numbered 6, after V lost 6 bases and J lost 2 bases. The germline gives CDR1 LNHNV, CDR2 YYDKDF (reference sequence). The complete variable domain, with remaining parts taken from reference TRBV15 and TRBJ2-5, reads DAMVIQNPRYQVTQFGKPVTLSCSQTLNHNVMYWYQQKSSQAPKLLFHYYDKDFNNEADTPDNFQSRRPNTSFCFLDIRSPGLGDTAMYLCATRSILAGQETQYFGPGTRLLVL.

The rearrangement joins TRBV5-1 to TRBJ2-7, with 7 bases identical to TRBD1. The germline gives CDR1 SGHRS, CDR2 YFSETQ. After removal of 3 bases from V and 5 bases from J, the junction contained 14 bases not matched to a gene. This CDR3 has 16 residues. CDR3 amino acids: CASSSETGQVLNEQYF. DNA of the CDR3: TGCGCCAGCAGCTCCGAAACTGGACAGGTTCTCAACGAGCAGTACTTC.

The gene calls are TRBV5-4 and TRBJ2-2; TRBD1 might be the D (6 bases). Germline V CDR1 and CDR2: SGHNT, YYREEE (reference sequence). V was clipped by 0 bases and J by 6 bases, with 12 bases between them. The CDR3 runs to 15 residues. The CDR3 coding sequence is TGTGCCAGCAGCTTGGAGGGACATAAGGCCGGGGAGCTGTTTTTT. Translated: CASSLEGHKAGELFF.

The chain is built from TRBV7-9 and TRBJ2-1; 7 bases align to TRBD2. Germline V gene data show CDR1 as SEHNR and CDR2 as FQNEAQ (reference sequence). This CDR3 has 16 residues. J lost 9 bases, V lost 3 bases, and 14 bases had no gene match. The CDR3 DNA is TGTGCCAGCAGCTTCGGGCGGGAGAGCCCAATCGGTGAGCAGTTCTTC. Its translation is CASSFGRESPIGEQFF.